The 20 T cell receptor beta chains in this list originate from one sample, sequenced in a study of T cells in Graves' hyperthyroidism and ophthalmopathy. RNA transcripts served as the template for amplifying TCR beta CDR3 regions. HTBI primers were employed in a first-round RT-PCR of the TCR CDR3. TCRdb passed the multiplex PCR reads through MiXCR, listing each CDR3 protein once. The sample has around 520,000 distinct CDR3 sequences, over 13% seen once. Sequenced material: blood. All receptors come from a woman between 18 and 30 years old with Graves' hyperthyroidism.

Turning to this clonotype: A much larger clonotype is one base distant, so this may be a read error. The V and J genes are TRBV7-9 and TRBJ1-2; possible D gene TRBD1, 5 bases. In germline, CDR1 is SEHNR, CDR2 FQNEAQ (reference sequence). The CDR3 runs to 17 residues. The CDR3 DNA reads TGTGCCAGCAGCCCTGATCTCCCTCGACAGATTAACTATGGCTTCACCTTC. It codes for CASSPDLPRQINYGFTF.

This clonotype was recorded many times. The chain is built from TRBV30 and TRBJ2-2, with TRBD2 matching 7 bases. The CDR3 loop spans 15 amino acids. The V and J ends lost 3 bases and 3 bases, in that order; junction bases with no gene match: 7. Germline CDR1 reads GTSNPN; CDR2 reads SVGIG (reference sequence). The CDR3 nucleotides read TGTGCCTGGAGCCTACCGGGACTACACACCGGGGAGCTGTTTTTT. Its protein is CAWSLPGLHTGELFF.

Only a few counts were recorded for this clonotype. CDR3 nucleotide sequence: TGTGCCAGCAGTTACAGGGGGCCCACTGGAAACACCATATATTTT. This sequence encodes CASSYRGPTGNTIYF. V usage is TRBV6-9 and J usage is TRBJ1-3; 8 nucleotides line up with TRBD1. This CDR3 is built from 15 residues. Germline V gene data show CDR1 as MNHGY and CDR2 as SVAAGI. Trimming cost V 3 bases and J 2 bases; bases outside gene matches: 3.

The V gene is TRBV15, the J gene TRBJ2-7, with D hard to call. Looked up from germline, CDR1 is LNHNV and CDR2 is YYDKDF (reference sequence). CDR3 length: 14 amino acids. Trimming cost V 3 bases and J 6 bases, with 15 bases left between them. As DNA, the CDR3 is TGTGCCACCAGCAGGGTAGTGGGTCGGATCGAGCAGTACTTC. Amino acids: CATSRVVGRIEQYF.

This clonotype was recorded at least ten times. The V and J genes are TRBV10-3 and TRBJ1-5; 9 bases agree with TRBD1. Germline CDR1 ENHRY, CDR2 SYGVKD. Trimming took 9 bases from V and 6 from J; bases not matched to a gene: 6. CDR3 size: 13 residues. CDR3 sequence reads: CAIRTGVSQPQHF. The CDR3 region has the DNA TGTGCCATACGGACAGGGGTTAGTCAGCCCCAGCATTTT.

The chain employs TRBV4-1 and TRBJ2-3; TRBD2 aligns across 12 bases. The V gene end was trimmed by 2 bases and the J gene end by 5 bases; junction bases not matched to a gene: 5. The CDR3 spans 16 residues. Germline CDR1 MGHRA, CDR2 YSYEKL. This CDR3 is CASSQRTSGILDTQYF. The CDR3 region has the DNA TGCGCCAGCAGCCAAAGGACTAGCGGGATCTTAGATACGCAGTATTTT.

There are many counts of this clonotype. The chain is built from TRBV7-8 and TRBJ1-1; D may be TRBD1 (6 bases). V was trimmed by 2 bases and J by 3 bases, leaving 31 bases between them. Germline V gives CDR1 SGHVS, CDR2 FQNEAQ. This CDR3 spans 21 amino acids. The CDR3 reads CASSLLLVGRGFVRDDTEAFF. CDR3 DNA sequence: TGTGCCAGCAGCTTATTGCTTGTGGGCAGGGGATTTGTTCGGGACGACACTGAAGCTTTCTTT.

This clonotype was observed at least ten times. This chain links TRBV2 with TRBJ2-1; 13 nucleotides line up with TRBD2. This CDR3 is built from 13 residues. Trimming cost V 5 bases and J 14 bases; bases outside gene matches: 6. Looked up from germline, CDR1 is SNHLY and CDR2 is FYNNEI. In nucleotides, the CDR3 is TGTGCCAGCAGTTCACTAGCGGGAGGGCCGAAGTTCTTC. Translation gives CASSSLAGGPKFF. Based on the CDR3 plus reference TRBV2 and TRBJ2-1, the full variable domain is EPEVTQTPSHQVTQMGQEVILRCVPISNHLYFYWYRQILGQKVEFLVSFYNNEISEKSEIFDDQFSVERPDGSNFTLKIRSTKLEDSAMYFCASSSLAGGPKFFGPGTRLTVL.

This clonotype occurred many times. The chain combines TRBV12-3 or TRBV12-4 with TRBJ2-7; no definite D call. This CDR3 spans 13 amino acids. The V end lost 6 bases, the J end lost 7 bases, and 16 bases lay between the germline ends. This CDR3 is CASSAGPSSEQYV. The CDR3 DNA sequence: TGTGCCAGCAGCGCAGGACCCTCCTCTGAGCAGTACGTC.

This clonotype was seen repeatedly, ten times or more. This chain joins TRBV7-3 and TRBJ2-3; 9 bases are a match to TRBD2. Germline V lookup: CDR1 SGHTA, CDR2 FQGTGA. The CDR3 runs to 16 residues. The V segment lost 0 bases and the J segment 8 bases; nucleotides outside the gene matches: 9. This CDR3 is CASSLTDSSGKATQYF. CDR3 sequence (DNA): TGTGCCAGCAGCTTAACCGACTCTAGCGGGAAGGCTACGCAGTATTTT.

This clonotype was counted a few times. Here the CDR3 reads CASSFRGQNYGYTF. The CDR3 nucleotides are TGTGCCAGCAGCTTCCGGGGACAGAACTATGGCTACACCTTC. The genes are TRBV13 and TRBJ1-2; the match to TRBD1 covers 7 bases. The CDR3 has 14 residues. V was pared by 3 bases and J by 2 bases, with 3 bases of the junction left unmatched. Germline CDR1 is PRHDT and CDR2 is FYEKMQ (reference sequence).

This clonotype was recorded many times. This chain joins TRBV12-3 or TRBV12-4 and TRBJ1-1; the D is unclear. CDR3 length: 13 amino acids. Trimming took 3 bases from V and 2 from J, leaving 7 bases between them. This CDR3 reads CASSFWGNTEAFF. CDR3 nucleotide sequence: TGTGCCAGCAGTTTTTGGGGAAACACTGAAGCTTTCTTT.

In its sample, this clonotype was seen a few times. The chain employs TRBV20-1 and TRBJ2-5; unclear D gene. The CDR3 is 12 residues long. The germline V gene encodes CDR1 DFQATT and CDR2 SNEGSKA (reference sequence). Between the trimmed V and J ends, which lost 2 bases and 2 bases, there was a span of 6 bases. The CDR3 DNA sequence: TGCAGTGCTAGATTGCTGCAAGAGACCCAGTACTTC. Translating gives CSARLLQETQYF.

The sample holds many counts of this clonotype. This sequence joins TRBV12-3 or TRBV12-4 and TRBJ1-2, with D possibly TRBD1 on 6 matching bases. The CDR3 spans 13 residues. V was trimmed by 7 bases and J by 7 bases, leaving 16 bases between them. CDR3 amino acids: CASIQQGSAGYTF. The CDR3 nucleotides are TGTGCCAGCATTCAACAGGGTAGCGCTGGCTACACCTTC.

This clonotype appeared many times. V gene TRBV19 combines with J gene TRBJ1-6; 8 bases agree with TRBD1. V shed 6 bases and J 2 bases; nucleotides not matched to a gene: 6. Germline lookup yields CDR1 LNHDA and CDR2 SQIVND (reference sequence). CDR3 size: 16 residues. CDR3 coding DNA: TGTGCCAGTAGCGCCGACAGGGGAACCTATAATTCACCCCTCCACTTT. Its translation is CASSADRGTYNSPLHF.

In its sample, this clonotype was seen many times. The rearrangement links TRBV27 to TRBJ2-3; the match to TRBD2 covers 12 bases. The germline gives CDR1 MNHEY, CDR2 SMNVEV (reference sequence). The CDR3 length is 17 residues. V lost 1 base, J lost 5 bases, and 7 bases stayed unmatched. The CDR3 DNA sequence: TGTGCCAGCAGTTTATTGCTAGCGGGAGGGCCAGGAGATACGCAGTATTTT. Its translation: CASSLLLAGGPGDTQYF.

The chain has TRBV4-1 and TRBJ2-7; TRBD2 matches 12 bases. The CDR3 has 16 residues. CDR1 and CDR2 (germline): MGHRA, YSYEKL. With 0 bases clipped from V and 4 bases from J, the junction kept 4 bases outside the gene matches. DNA of the CDR3: TGCGCCAGCAGCCAAGATATGACTAGCGGGAGTTACGAGCAGTACTTC. Residues: CASSQDMTSGSYEQYF.

Details on this clonotype: A single base separates this from a much larger clone, so it may be a read error. CDR3 loop: CASRHPTSGRRETQYF. The CDR3 DNA reads TGTGCCAGCAGGCATCCCACTAGCGGGCGGCGGGAGACCCAGTACTTC. The chain couples TRBV11-2 to TRBJ2-5, with 9 bases aligning to TRBD2. Trimming at V came to 6 bases and at J to 5 bases, leaving 13 bases not matched to a gene. CDR1 SGHAT and CDR2 FQNNGV come from the germline V gene. The CDR3 contains 16 residues. Full variable domain (remainder filled in from reference TRBV11-2 and TRBJ2-5): EAGVAQSPRYKIIEKRQSVAFWCNPISGHATLYWYQQILGQGPKLLIQFQNNGVVDDSQLPKDRFSAERLKGVDSTLKIQPAKLEDSAVYLCASRHPTSGRRETQYFGPGTRLLVL.

This clonotype was detected ten times or more. The DNA for the CDR3 is TGTGCCAGCGAGGTGAGGCAGACTAACTATGGCTACACCTTC. It specifies CASEVRQTNYGYTF. This sequence joins TRBV13 and TRBJ1-2; D remains unclear. In germline, CDR1 is PRHDT, CDR2 FYEKMQ (reference sequence). Trimming shortened V by 8 bases and J by 0 bases, and 13 bases separated the two germline ends. CDR3 length equals 14 residues.

Worth noting for this clonotype: This may stem from a read error, because a much larger clone lies one nucleotide away. J is TRBJ2-3 and V is TRBV10-3, with D perhaps being TRBD1 or TRBD2 (5 bases each). Germline CDR1 is ENHRY and CDR2 is SYGVKD. V shed 10 bases and J shed 2 bases, with 16 bases lying between them. The length of the CDR3 is 14 residues. The CDR3 nucleotides are TGTGCCACCAAATGGGGCGGGTCCACAGATACGCAGTATTTT. Protein sequence: CATKWGGSTDTQYF.